Following are 12 T cell receptor beta chains from one sample sequenced in a study of OX40 agonist ivuxolimab in advanced cancers. TCRdb keeps only in-frame clones here, not all; method: immunoSEQ multiplex PCR. The table lists tens of thousands of clones, about 86% of them singletons. Material: CD4+ or CD8+ T cells sorted from blood, obtained in a trial of the OX40 agonist ivuxolimab. The receptors here all came from an adult with an advanced solid tumor such as melanoma, head and neck, liver or kidney cancer.

The chain employs TRBV9 and TRBJ2-7; D ambiguous. Trimming pared 4 bases from V and 4 bases from J, leaving 12 bases between. The CDR3 loop spans 13 amino acids. Germline CDR1 is SGDLS and CDR2 is YYNGEE. The CDR3 protein is CASSPPHEYEQYF. CDR3 in DNA: TGTGCCAGCAGCCCCCCCCATGAGTACGAGCAGTACTTC.

The V call is TRBV7-9, the J call TRBJ2-1; 12 nucleotides line up with TRBD1. This CDR3 has 15 residues. The germline V gene has CDR1 SEHNR and CDR2 FQNEAQ (reference sequence). Trimming removed 4 bases from V and 8 bases from J; junction bases left unmatched: 6. The CDR3 DNA follows: TGTGCCAGCAGCTCCCCGGGACAGGGGGCGTATGAGCAGTTCTTC. It specifies CASSSPGQGAYEQFF. The full variable domain, rest sourced from reference TRBV7-9 and TRBJ2-1, is DTGVSQNPRHKITKRGQNVTFRCDPISEHNRLYWYRQTLGQGPEFLTYFQNEAQLEKSRLLSDRFSAERPKGSFSTLEIQRTEQGDSAMYLCASSSPGQGAYEQFFGPGTRLTVL.

The V call is TRBV7-6, the J call TRBJ2-2; 9 bases fit TRBD1. CDR1 is SGHVS and CDR2 is FNYEAQ in the germline V gene. V lost 5 bases and J lost 7; bases outside the gene matches: 8. The CDR3 has 15 amino acids. The DNA for the CDR3 is TGTGCCAGCAGCCCCGGGACAGGGTCGGGCGGGGAGCTGTTTTTT. Encoded protein: CASSPGTGSGGELFF. Full variable domain (missing parts from reference TRBV7-6 and TRBJ2-2): GAGVSQSPRYKVTKRGQDVALRCDPISGHVSLYWYRQALGQGPEFLTYFNYEAQQDKSGLPNDRFSAERPEGSISTLTIQRTEQRDSAMYRCASSPGTGSGGELFFGEGSRLTVL.

The gene calls are TRBV5-4 and TRBJ2-2, with D possibly matching TRBD1 (6 bases). CDR3 length: 13 amino acids. V shed 2 bases and J shed 5 bases, with 7 bases lying between them. Germline CDR1 reads SGHNT; CDR2 reads YYREEE (reference sequence). CDR3 coding DNA: TGTGCCAGCAGCTTCCAGGGGACCGGGGAGCTGTTTTTT. Protein sequence: CASSFQGTGELFF.

V usage is TRBV27 and J usage is TRBJ1-1; possibly TRBD1 for D (5 bases). This CDR3 region has 14 residues. Germline CDR1 reads MNHEY; CDR2 reads SMNVEV (reference sequence). V lost 2 bases, J lost 4 bases, and 11 bases lay in between. CDR3 sequence (DNA): TGTGCCAGCAGTTTAGATCCCAGGGTCACTGAAGCTTTCTTT. Residues: CASSLDPRVTEAFF.

The V gene is TRBV27, the J gene TRBJ2-5, with D possibly matching TRBD1 (5 bases). The ends were cut back, 2 bases at V and 3 bases at J, with 16 bases in the middle. CDR1 and CDR2 from the germline V gene are MNHEY and SMNVEV (reference sequence). The CDR3 has 16 residues. CDR3 protein: CASSLNAGIEKETQYF. The CDR3 bases are TGTGCCAGCAGTTTAAATGCAGGGATTGAAAAAGAGACCCAGTACTTC.

V and J are TRBV7-3 and TRBJ2-1, with TRBD1 matching over 7 bases. The germline CDR1 and CDR2 sequences are SGHTA and FQGTGA. With V trimmed by 4 bases and J by 2 bases, 5 bases remained unmatched. This CDR3 is built from 15 residues. DNA of the CDR3: TGTGCCAGCAGCTCCTACAGGGGTCCCTACAATGAGCAGTTCTTC. It encodes CASSSYRGPYNEQFF.

The chain uses TRBV10-1 and TRBJ1-1; no clear D. Per germline, CDR1 WNHNN and CDR2 SYGVQD (reference sequence). This CDR3 comprises 13 residues. V was shortened by 5 bases and J by 0 bases, with 7 bases between the two germline ends. CDR3 residues: CASSYTVNTEAFF. DNA of the CDR3: TGCGCCAGCAGTTATACAGTGAACACTGAAGCTTTCTTT.

The genes are TRBV19 and TRBJ1-5; no clear D gene. The CDR3 totals 15 residues. Germline V gene data show CDR1 as LNHDA and CDR2 as SQIVND (reference sequence). V was clipped by 3 bases and J by 3 bases, with 12 bases between them. The CDR3 nucleotides are TGTGCCAGTAGTATGACGGGCCAGATCAATCAGCCCCAGCATTTT. Protein sequence: CASSMTGQINQPQHF.

The chain has TRBV4-1 and TRBJ1-4; TRBD1 aligns across 8 bases. With V trimmed by 4 bases and J by 6 bases, 1 base remained unmatched. The CDR3 consists of 13 residues. Germline V lookup: CDR1 MGHRA, CDR2 YSYEKL. The CDR3 region is CASSLQGDEKLFF. The CDR3 region has the DNA TGCGCCAGCAGCCTACAGGGGGATGAAAAACTGTTTTTT.

The chain uses TRBV7-9 and TRBJ2-1; D is possibly TRBD1 (6 bases). The CDR3 totals 13 residues. V was pared by 5 bases and J by 6 bases, with 11 bases between. Germline loops: CDR1 SEHNR, CDR2 FQNEAQ (reference sequence). Here the CDR3 DNA reads TGTGCCAGCAGCCTAGACAGGCTCAATGAGCAGTTCTTC. Translation: CASSLDRLNEQFF.

This chain uses TRBV27 with TRBJ2-7, with no clear D. Trimming cost V 2 bases and J 2 bases, with 10 bases left between them. The CDR3 is 14 amino acids. Germline V gene data show CDR1 as MNHEY and CDR2 as SMNVEV (reference sequence). CDR3: CASSLRAFTYEQYF. Here the CDR3 DNA reads TGTGCCAGCAGTTTAAGGGCCTTCACCTACGAGCAGTACTTC.